Listed below are T cell receptor beta chains from one sample, sequenced in a study of T cells in Graves' hyperthyroidism and ophthalmopathy. One entry per CDR3 protein, called by TCRdb with MiXCR from the multiplex PCR reads. The table has 800,000 or so distinct CDR3 sequences, around 39% seen once. Material for sequencing was blood. The receptors stem from a man aged 18 to 30 with Graves' hyperthyroidism. The CDR3 runs from the conserved cysteine through the conserved F or W. D genes are given only for firm matches. Clone size appears in some rows only: once, few, many, or a class for an expanded clone.

- | TRBJ2-7 | TRBV9 | - | CASSVVAVQDYEQYF | TGTGCCAGCAGCGTAGTGGCAGTTCAAGACTACGAGCAGTACTTC
- | TRBJ2-7 | TRBV5-5 | - | CASSLAGQPTFSYEQYF | TGTGCCAGCAGTCTGGCGGGACAGCCAACTTTCTCCTACGAGCAGTACTTC
many | TRBJ2-6 | TRBV12-3/TRBV12-4 | - | CASCRSGANVLTF | TGTGCCAGCTGCAGGTCTGGGGCCAACGTCCTGACTTTC
few | TRBJ2-7 | TRBV11-2 | - | CASSQEGSGIEQYF | TGTGCCAGCAGCCAAGAAGGATCCGGGATCGAGCAGTACTTC
many | TRBJ2-7 | TRBV7-8 | - | CASSPSPGAYEQYF | TGTGCCAGCAGTCCCAGTCCGGGCGCCTACGAGCAGTACTTC
- | TRBJ2-7 | TRBV2 | TRBD1 | CASVNRGYEQYF | TGTGCCAGCGTTAACAGGGGCTACGAGCAGTACTTC
- | TRBJ1-4 | TRBV12-3/TRBV12-4 | - | CASSSPELVGEKLFF | TGTGCCAGCAGTTCCCCCGAATTAGTAGGTGAAAAACTGTTTTTT
- | TRBJ2-1 | TRBV10-3 | - | CAISEGPGVRQFF | TGTGCCATCAGTGAGGGTCCCGGGGTTCGGCAGTTCTTC
- | TRBJ2-2 | TRBV29-1 | - | CSVSGLMAGNTGELFF | TGCAGCGTGTCGGGGTTGATGGCTGGAAACACCGGGGAGCTGTTTTTT
- | TRBJ2-7 | TRBV7-6 | - | CASSLGRGLDFKLEQYF | TGTGCCAGCAGCTTAGGACGAGGGTTGGACTTCAAGCTCGAGCAGTACTTC
few | TRBJ1-2 | TRBV9 | - | CASYHPPGGGDTGGYTF | TGTGCCAGCTACCATCCCCCCGGAGGCGGAGATACGGGGGGCTACACCTTC
once | TRBJ1-6 | TRBV20-1 | - | CSASSLGGNSPLHF | TGCAGTGCCAGCAGTTTAGGGGGGAATTCACCCCTCCACTTT
few | TRBJ1-3 | TRBV20-1 | - | CSASSGARGNTIYF | TGCAGTGCTAGTTCAGGGGCGAGAGGAAACACCATATATTTT
few | TRBJ1-1 | TRBV9 | - | CASSVGHQNTEAFF | TGTGCCAGCAGCGTAGGACACCAAAACACTGAAGCTTTCTTT
- | TRBJ2-7 | TRBV20-1 | TRBD1 | CSASRGTGSEQYF | TGCAGTGCTAGTAGAGGGACAGGATCCGAGCAGTACTTC
few | TRBJ2-5 | TRBV13 | TRBD2 | CASSLRLAGLETQYF | TGTGCCAGCAGCCTACGACTAGCGGGATTGGAGACCCAGTACTTC
many | TRBJ2-7 | TRBV15 | TRBD1 | CATSVGQNSYEQYF | TGTGCCACCAGCGTGGGACAGAACTCCTACGAGCAGTACTTC
many | TRBJ1-5 | TRBV2 | - | CASTDPTLGRNQPQHF | TGTGCCAGCACTGATCCGACTTTGGGCCGTAATCAGCCCCAGCATTTT
- | TRBJ2-5 | TRBV9 | TRBD2 | CASTSQLAGRETQYF | TGTGCCAGCACCTCCCAACTAGCGGGACGAGAGACCCAGTACTTC
- | TRBJ1-3 | TRBV12-5 | - | CASGWSPRPRSGNTIYF | TGTGCTAGTGGGTGGTCCCCTCGACCGCGCTCTGGAAACACCATATATTTT
few | TRBJ1-1 | TRBV12-3/TRBV12-4 | - | CASSFNPLNTEAFF | TGTGCCAGCAGTTTTAATCCCTTGAACACTGAAGCTTTCTTT
many | TRBJ2-7 | TRBV20-1 | TRBD2 | CSATLGLNEQYF | TGCAGTGCTACACTGGGACTAAACGAGCAGTACTTC
many | TRBJ2-7 | TRBV10-3 | TRBD2 | CAISESGGEQPYEQYF | TGTGCCATCAGTGAGTCGGGGGGGGAGCAGCCCTACGAGCAGTACTTC
once | TRBJ1-2 | TRBV19 | - | CASTGPFDGYTF | TGTGCCAGTACCGGACCTTTTGACGGCTACACCTTC
- | TRBJ1-2 | TRBV19 | - | CASRRTVRDFSNYGYTF | TGTGCCAGTAGGCGGACAGTCCGAGACTTTTCTAACTATGGCTACACCTTC
- | TRBJ1-1 | TRBV25-1 | - | CASGTWREDTEAFF | TGTGCCAGCGGTACTTGGAGGGAAGATACTGAAGCTTTCTTT
- | TRBJ2-7 | TRBV2 | - | CASSYSAGTHLYEQYF | TGTGCCAGCAGTTACTCCGCCGGGACACATCTTTACGAGCAGTACTTC
- | TRBJ1-2 | TRBV6-1 | - | CASSEPRRIGYTF | TGTGCCAGCAGTGAACCCCGCAGGATAGGCTACACCTTC
- | TRBJ2-7 | TRBV7-2 | - | CASSSGPPSSYEQYF | TGTGCCAGCAGCTCGGGCCCTCCAAGCTCCTACGAGCAGTACTTC
- | TRBJ1-2 | TRBV7-3 | - | CASSLDGSSPVLSNYGYTF | TGTGCCAGCAGCCTAGACGGGAGCTCACCCGTCTTGTCTAACTATGGCTACACCTTC
many | TRBJ2-6 | TRBV20-1 | - | CSALPFSGANVLTF | TGCAGTGCCCTTCCCTTCTCTGGGGCCAACGTCCTGACTTTC
- | TRBJ2-7 | TRBV7-9 | - | CASSLEGLGSNEQYF | TGTGCCAGCAGCTTAGAAGGTTTAGGGTCGAATGAGCAGTACTTC
- | TRBJ1-5 | TRBV20-1 | TRBD1 | CSARDSGTGGNQPQHF | TGCAGTGCTAGAGATAGCGGGACAGGGGGTAATCAGCCCCAGCATTTT
- | TRBJ1-3 | TRBV14 | - | CASSSRYSGNTIYF | TGTGCCAGCAGCTCCAGATACTCTGGAAACACCATATATTTT
- | TRBJ1-6 | TRBV20-1 | - | CSARNREQPAYNSPLHF | TGCAGTGCTAGGAACAGGGAACAACCGGCCTATAATTCACCCCTCCACTTT
many | TRBJ1-3 | TRBV10-3 | - | CAISPQGNTIYF | TGTGCCATCAGCCCACAGGGAAACACCATATATTTT
many | TRBJ2-7 | TRBV29-1 | - | CSVDAPTGTREQYF | TGCAGCGTTGATGCCCCCACCGGGACTCGCGAGCAGTACTTC
many | TRBJ1-4 | TRBV15 | - | CATSRGGAGDEKLFF | TGTGCCACCAGCAGAGGTGGGGCAGGGGATGAAAAACTGTTTTTT
- | TRBJ2-5 | TRBV9 | - | CASRLEGPVETQYF | TGTGCCAGCAGGTTGGAGGGGCCGGTGGAGACCCAGTACTTC
few | TRBJ1-2 | TRBV7-8 | TRBD1 | CASSPRGTGNGYTF | TGTGCCAGCAGCCCTAGAGGGACAGGGAACGGCTACACCTTC
- | TRBJ1-5 | TRBV10-3 | - | CAISDGGRETQHF | TGTGCCATCAGTGACGGGGGCCGGGAGACCCAGCATTTT
many | TRBJ1-3 | TRBV7-2 | - | CASSLLPGPSRGNTIYF | TGTGCCAGCAGCCTACTACCCGGGCCCTCTCGAGGAAACACCATATATTTT
- | TRBJ2-5 | TRBV5-4 | TRBD1 | CASSWGQDFF | TGTGCCAGCAGCTGGGGACAGGATTTCTTC
- | TRBJ1-2 | TRBV11-2 | TRBD1 | CASSLWTGDSYTF | TGTGCCAGCAGCTTATGGACAGGGGACAGCTACACCTTC
many | TRBJ1-5 | TRBV7-2 | - | CASSLRVGQPQHF | TGTGCCAGCAGTTTGAGGGTAGGACAGCCCCAGCATTTT
few | TRBJ1-1 | TRBV20-1 | - | CSAREHGMSTEAFF | TGCAGTGCTAGAGAACATGGGATGAGCACTGAAGCTTTCTTT
many | TRBJ2-7 | TRBV7-2 | - | CASSLGDVYEQYF | TGTGCCAGCAGCTTAGGGGATGTCTACGAGCAGTACTTC
many | TRBJ2-7 | TRBV20-1 | - | CSARSSPSQYEQYF | TGCAGTGCTAGGTCCAGTCCCAGCCAATACGAGCAGTACTTC
once | TRBJ2-4 | TRBV24-1 | - | CATSDSRADKAKNIQYF | TGTGCCACCAGTGATAGTAGGGCAGATAAAGCCAAAAACATTCAGTACTTC
many | TRBJ2-5 | TRBV20-1 | - | CSTGRRETQYF | TGCAGTACAGGGAGGCGTGAGACCCAGTACTTC
- | TRBJ2-2 | TRBV29-1 | - | CSVYRETGELFF | TGCAGCGTGTACAGGGAAACCGGGGAGCTGTTTTTT